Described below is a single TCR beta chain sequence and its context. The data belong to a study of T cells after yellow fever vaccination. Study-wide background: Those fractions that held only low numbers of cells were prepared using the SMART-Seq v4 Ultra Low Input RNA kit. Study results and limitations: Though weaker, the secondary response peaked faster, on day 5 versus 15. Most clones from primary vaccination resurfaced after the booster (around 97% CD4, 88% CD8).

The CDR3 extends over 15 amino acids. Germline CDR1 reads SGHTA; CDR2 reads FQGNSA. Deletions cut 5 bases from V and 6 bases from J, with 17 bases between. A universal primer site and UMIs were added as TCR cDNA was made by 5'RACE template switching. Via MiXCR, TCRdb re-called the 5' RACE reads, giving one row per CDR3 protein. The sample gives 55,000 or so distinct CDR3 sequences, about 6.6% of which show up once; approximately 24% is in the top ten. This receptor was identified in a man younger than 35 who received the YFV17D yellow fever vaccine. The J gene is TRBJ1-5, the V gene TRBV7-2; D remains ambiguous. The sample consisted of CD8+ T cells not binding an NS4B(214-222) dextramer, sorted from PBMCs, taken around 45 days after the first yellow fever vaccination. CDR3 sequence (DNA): TGTGCCAGCAGCGCCGGACCTTCGGCGAGTCAGCCCCAGCATTTT. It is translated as CASSAGPSASQPQHF.